These 20 T cell receptor beta chains came from one sample sequenced in a study of PD-L1 blockade in urothelial cancer. The time point: pretreatment peripheral blood. Clones were sequenced by immunoSEQ multiplex PCR, and TCRdb holds only the in-frame ones, with some missing. This sample yields about 57,000 clones, of which about four fifths are seen a single time; around 6% belongs to the top ten. Sequenced material: PBMCs, taken around atezolizumab (anti-PD-L1) treatment. The receptors derive from a man aged 65-85 years with urothelial cancer.

V gene TRBV11-3 combines with J gene TRBJ2-1; TRBD2 is a possible D gene (6 bases). Trimming took 4 bases from V and 6 from J, leaving 19 bases between them. This CDR3 region has 16 residues. Germline V gives CDR1 SGHNT, CDR2 YENEEA. CDR3 loop: CASSSGRLASGNEQFF. The CDR3 bases are TGTGCCAGCAGCTCCGGTCGTCTAGCGTCAGGCAATGAGCAGTTCTTC.

For the CDR3, the DNA is TGTGCCAGCAGTGTGAGGGGGGGCACTGAAGCTTTCTTT. This codes for CASSVRGGTEAFF. The chain recombines TRBV6-1 with TRBJ1-1; possibly TRBD1 for D (6 bases). Germline CDR1 MNHNS, CDR2 SASEGT. The germline V and J ends were trimmed by 4 bases and 4 bases, with 10 bases remaining between them. The CDR3 runs 13 residues.

In its sample, this clone was seen once. The chain carries TRBV25-1 and TRBJ2-7; TRBD1 agrees at 8 bases. Germline V gene data show CDR1 as MGHDK and CDR2 as SYGVNS. V lost 1 base and J lost 4; bases outside the gene matches: 6. The CDR3 loop spans 15 amino acids. The CDR3 nucleotides read TGTGCCAGCAGTGAATCCAGGGGGCTTAAGTACGAGCAGTACTTC. Translation: CASSESRGLKYEQYF.

The chain has TRBV29-1 and TRBJ2-1, with a weak D call TRBD1 (5 bases). The V gene lost 7 bases and the J gene lost 8 bases, with 12 bases spanning the gap. The CDR3 covers 11 residues. Germline CDR1 reads SQVTM; CDR2 reads ANQGSEA. CDR3 loop: CSAVRAHEQFF. In DNA, the CDR3 is TGCAGCGCCGTCAGGGCCCATGAGCAGTTCTTC.

The chain joins TRBV13 to TRBJ1-1; D is perhaps TRBD1 (6 bases). The V end lost 10 bases, the J end lost 5 bases, and 14 bases lay between the germline ends. Germline V gives CDR1 PRHDT, CDR2 FYEKMQ (reference sequence). The CDR3 sequence is 12 residues long. CDR3 nucleotide sequence: TGTGCCACCTCGTGTAGGGGGACTGAAGCTTTCTTT. The encoded protein is CATSCRGTEAFF.

This clone is medium-sized. The CDR3 DNA reads TGTGCCAGCAGTGAATATAAAGGGGGCAGCATCTACGAGCAGTACTTC. Translation: CASSEYKGGSIYEQYF. This chain joins TRBV25-1 and TRBJ2-7; 7 bases line up with TRBD1. V shed 0 bases, J shed 3 bases, and the junction held 8 bases outside the gene matches. The CDR3 covers 16 residues. CDR1 and CDR2 from the germline V gene are MGHDK and SYGVNS.

The gene calls are TRBV11-2 and TRBJ2-4, with 14 bases matching TRBD2. Trimming cost V 5 bases and J 9 bases; bases outside gene matches: 9. Germline CDR1 reads SGHAT; CDR2 reads FQNNGV. The CDR3 is 16 residues long. CDR3 protein: CASSATGLAGELIQYF. The CDR3 DNA sequence: TGTGCCAGCAGCGCAACGGGACTAGCGGGAGAGCTCATTCAGTACTTC. The whole variable domain, remainder taken from reference TRBV11-2 and TRBJ2-4, is EAGVAQSPRYKIIEKRQSVAFWCNPISGHATLYWYQQILGQGPKLLIQFQNNGVVDDSQLPKDRFSAERLKGVDSTLKIQPAKLEDSAVYLCASSATGLAGELIQYFGAGTRLSVL.

The chain is built from TRBV5-1 and TRBJ2-6, with TRBD1 matching 8 bases. CDR3 length: 18 amino acids. The germline CDR1 and CDR2 sequences are SGHRS and YFSETQ. After removal of 0 bases from V and 0 bases from J, the junction contained 5 bases not matched to a gene. The CDR3 region is CASSLEGQALSGANVLTF. The CDR3, as DNA: TGCGCCAGCAGCTTGGAGGGACAGGCTCTCTCTGGGGCCAACGTCCTGACTTTC.

The rearrangement links TRBV6-6 to TRBJ2-7; a weak D match, TRBD2 (5 bases). The CDR3 is 14 residues long. Trimming stripped 8 bases from V and 3 bases from J, with 17 bases between. The germline CDR1 and CDR2 sequences are MNHNY and SVGAGI (reference sequence). CDR3 protein: CASGRSRVNYEQYF. DNA for the CDR3: TGTGCCAGCGGCCGATCGAGGGTGAACTACGAGCAGTACTTC.

The V and J genes are TRBV11-3 and TRBJ2-6; D possibly corresponds to TRBD1 (6 bases). CDR3 size: 18 residues. The V gene lost 4 bases and the J gene lost 4 bases, with 20 bases spanning the gap. Germline assignment: CDR1 SGHNT and CDR2 YENEEA. The CDR3 DNA is TGTGCCAGCAGCTCCGGGACATCCTGGCTGGGAGGGGCCAACGTCCTGACTTTC. Translating it yields CASSSGTSWLGGANVLTF.

A few counts support this clone. This sequence joins TRBV5-6 and TRBJ2-2, with D perhaps matching TRBD1 (5 bases). The germline V gene encodes CDR1 SGHDT and CDR2 YYEEEE. Deletions cut 7 bases from V and 3 bases from J, with 19 bases between. CDR3 length: 16 residues. The CDR3 coding sequence is TGTGCCAGCCTCCCAGGGTTTTTAGTGGACACCGGGGAGCTGTTTTTT. Translated: CASLPGFLVDTGELFF.

V and J are TRBV7-3 and TRBJ2-1; weak D call: TRBD1 (5 bases). V was cut by 5 bases and J by 10 bases, with 15 bases left in between. CDR1 and CDR2 from the germline V gene are SGHTA and FQGTGA. The CDR3 has 13 residues. CDR3 DNA sequence: TGTGCCAGCAGCCCCCAGGGTTTTGGGGAGCAGTTCTTC. Amino acid sequence: CASSPQGFGEQFF.

The J gene is TRBJ2-3, the V gene TRBV5-1, with TRBD2 matching over 10 bases. V shed 0 bases, J shed 6 bases, and the junction held 1 base outside the gene matches. The germline V gene has CDR1 SGHRS and CDR2 YFSETQ. This CDR3 has 14 residues. CDR3 amino acids: CASSLGLAGDTQYF. The CDR3 DNA is TGCGCCAGCAGCTTGGGACTAGCGGGCGATACGCAGTATTTT.

V and J are TRBV6-1 and TRBJ2-7; D is unresolved. CDR1 and CDR2 (germline): MNHNS, SASEGT. The CDR3 extends over 13 amino acids. V lost 4 bases and J lost 4, with 11 bases in between. CDR3 region: CASSVRESYEQYF. In DNA, the CDR3 is TGTGCCAGCAGTGTTCGAGAGTCTTACGAGCAGTACTTC.

This clone was seen more than once but under ten times. Written as DNA, the CDR3 is TGTGCCAGCAGCTTATTCCAGGGCAGAAACACTGAAGCTTTCTTT. Its translation: CASSLFQGRNTEAFF. This chain connects TRBV11-2 to TRBJ1-1; the D gene is possibly TRBD1 (5 bases). V was pared by 2 bases and J by 2 bases, with 12 bases between. CDR1 SGHAT and CDR2 FQNNGV come from the germline V gene. This CDR3 comprises 15 residues.

The chain joins TRBV12-5 to TRBJ2-3, with TRBD2 matching 7 bases. J was trimmed by 5 bases and V by 6 bases; bases with no gene match: 5. CDR3 length equals 13 residues. CDR1 is LGHNT and CDR2 is FRNRAP in the germline V gene. CDR3 DNA: TGTGCTAGTGGGTGGGGGGGTATAGATACGCAGTATTTT. Translation gives CASGWGGIDTQYF. The full variable domain, completed using reference TRBV12-5 and TRBJ2-3, is DARVTQTPRHKVTEMGQEVTMRCQPILGHNTVFWYRQTMMQGLELLAYFRNRAPLDDSGMPKDRFSAEMPDATLATLKIQPSEPRDSAVYFCASGWGGIDTQYFGPGTRLTVL.

V is TRBV4-2 and J is TRBJ2-5; D gene uncertain. Germline V gene sequence: CDR1 LGHNA, CDR2 YNFKEQ. The CDR3 loop spans 15 amino acids. V was trimmed by 0 bases and J by 5 bases, leaving 13 bases between them. The CDR3 sequence: CASSQDGTIGETQYF. For the CDR3, the DNA is TGTGCCAGCAGCCAAGATGGAACTATCGGGGAGACCCAGTACTTC.

The table lists this clone with a few counts. The chain combines TRBV7-9 with TRBJ2-3, with D tentatively TRBD2 (7 bases). The CDR3 runs 15 residues. Germline V gene data show CDR1 as SEHNR and CDR2 as FQNEAQ (reference sequence). V was trimmed by 3 bases and J by 6 bases, leaving 16 bases between them. CDR3 in amino acids: CASSFSGRGQDTQYF. As DNA, the CDR3 is TGTGCCAGCAGCTTTTCAGGGCGGGGGCAGGATACGCAGTATTTT.

The chain recombines TRBV5-4 with TRBJ2-2; 8 nucleotides line up with TRBD1. The J segment lost 5 bases and the V segment lost 4 bases, leaving 7 bases of the junction unmatched. Germline values: CDR1 SGHNT, CDR2 YYREEE (reference sequence). The CDR3 length is 15 residues. The CDR3 is CASSGDRGQTGELFF. The DNA for the CDR3 is TGTGCCAGCAGCGGTGACAGGGGCCAGACCGGGGAGCTGTTTTTT.

This chain joins TRBV27 and TRBJ1-2; D is possibly TRBD1 (5 bases). Per germline, CDR1 MNHEY and CDR2 SMNVEV (reference sequence). CDR3 length: 14 residues. Trimming pared 2 bases from V and 1 base from J, leaving 8 bases between. The CDR3 loop is CASSLQGSNYGYTF. CDR3 DNA: TGTGCCAGCAGTTTACAGGGAAGTAACTATGGCTACACCTTC.